This TCR beta chain was profiled in a study of blood T cell repertoires in COVID-19. TCRdb's copy holds only in-frame clones and misses some; the assay was immunoSEQ multiplex PCR. The profile shows some 240,000 clones, around 87% of them singletons. The material sequenced was PBMCs or T cells enriched from blood (not recorded which). The receptor was derived from a woman aged 40 to 49 with acute COVID-19.

In DNA form, the CDR3 reads TGTGCCAGCAGCTTAGCGGAGGGGACAGGGGCCTACGAGCAGTACTTC. Its translation: CASSLAEGTGAYEQYF. The rearrangement links TRBV7-2 to TRBJ2-7; the match to TRBD1 covers 10 bases. The germline V gene encodes CDR1 SGHTA and CDR2 FQGNSA. The junction had 4 bases not matched to a gene; V was cut back by 0 bases and J by 2 bases. The CDR3 sequence is 16 residues long.